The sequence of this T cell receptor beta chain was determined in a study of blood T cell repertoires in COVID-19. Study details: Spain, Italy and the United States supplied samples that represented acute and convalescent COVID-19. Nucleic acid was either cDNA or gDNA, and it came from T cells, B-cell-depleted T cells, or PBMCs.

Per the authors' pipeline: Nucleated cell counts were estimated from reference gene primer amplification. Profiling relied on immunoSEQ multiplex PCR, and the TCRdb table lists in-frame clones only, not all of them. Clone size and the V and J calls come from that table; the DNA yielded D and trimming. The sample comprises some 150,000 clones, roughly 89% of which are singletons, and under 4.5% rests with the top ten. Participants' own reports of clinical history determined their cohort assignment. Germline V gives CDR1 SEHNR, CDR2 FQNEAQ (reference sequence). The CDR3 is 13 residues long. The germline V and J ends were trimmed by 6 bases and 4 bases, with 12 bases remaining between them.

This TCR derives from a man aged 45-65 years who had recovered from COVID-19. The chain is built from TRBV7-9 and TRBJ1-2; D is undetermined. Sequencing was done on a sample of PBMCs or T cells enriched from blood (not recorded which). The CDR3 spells CASRLGPSYGYTF. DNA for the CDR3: TGTGCCAGCAGACTAGGACCGTCCTATGGCTACACCTTC.